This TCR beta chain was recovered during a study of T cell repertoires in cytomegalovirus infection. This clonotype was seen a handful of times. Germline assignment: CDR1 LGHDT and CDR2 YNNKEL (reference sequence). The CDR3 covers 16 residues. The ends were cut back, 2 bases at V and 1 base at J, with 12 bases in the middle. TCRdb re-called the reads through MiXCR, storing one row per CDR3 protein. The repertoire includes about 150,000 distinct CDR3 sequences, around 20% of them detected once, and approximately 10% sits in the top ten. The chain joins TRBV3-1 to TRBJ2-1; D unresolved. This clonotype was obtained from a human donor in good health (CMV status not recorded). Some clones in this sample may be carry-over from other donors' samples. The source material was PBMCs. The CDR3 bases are TGTGCCAGCAGCCAATTTGGGCTTCAGTCCTACAATGAGCAGTTCTTC. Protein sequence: CASSQFGLQSYNEQFF.